This TCR beta chain derives from a study of shared clonotypes between healthy human individuals. Broader study findings: An expected dependence of interdonor clonotype sharing on sequencing depth was noted. Relative to memory subsets, naive subsets generally showed larger estimated richness.

Memory CD4+ cells were the fraction left after CD45RA+ naive selection. Germline V gives CDR1 MNHNS, CDR2 SASEGT. With 6 bases clipped from V and 8 bases from J, the junction kept 14 bases outside the gene matches. The CDR3 is made up of 15 amino acids. Sequenced by immunoSEQ multiplex PCR; TCRdb stores in-frame clones only, minus some. Among hundreds of thousands of clones listed, around 78% were seen once. The sample holds a few counts of this clone. What it binds is unknown. The sequencing sample was made of memory CD4+ T cells sorted from blood. Subset meaning: CD45RA-negative fraction. The chain has TRBV6-1 and TRBJ1-2; TRBD1 matches 8 bases. The source is a woman aged 25 to 45 in good health. The CDR3 sequence is CASSGWDRNRGGYTF. Here the CDR3 DNA reads TGTGCCAGCAGCGGGTGGGACAGGAATAGGGGGGGCTACACCTTC.